Detailed here is one T cell receptor beta chain. Its antigen is unknown. No much larger clone exists at a distance of one base, and base qualities are not known. The V end loses 6 bases and the J end loses 0 bases, and a stretch of 9 bases separates them. Taken from cysteine to phenylalanine, the CDR3 has 13 residues. Just the 39-base CDR3 DNA is kept, in frame starting at base 1. Sequences SGHRS (CDR1) and YFSETQ (CDR2) are obtained from the germline V gene. In total, roughly 670 healthy bone marrow donors made up the cohort. At the time of sampling, all cohort members were nominally healthy, though unrecorded immune exposures were likely present. The donor tested CMV seronegative, placing the donor among the 300 to 450 seronegative members of the cohort. A peripheral blood sample was collected from each donor, and TCR beta sequencing was performed on peripheral blood mononuclear cells. The Qiagen DNeasy Blood Extraction Kit was used to extract genomic DNA from the blood cell samples.

The sample belongs to a study of cytomegalovirus exposure and HLA in healthy donors (dated by TCRdb to the late 2010s). In the study overall: An earlier analysis of some 550 of the donors reported 250 to 350 Gb of sequence data and 117 million unique TCR beta sequences from about 200 million T cells. Roughly 300 gigabases of sequencing data and roughly 90 million unique TCR sequences were included in an early release covering roughly 600 HLA-typed donors. Of the roughly 430 genotyped donors, around 81% fell in the genetic ancestry cluster associated with self-reported Caucasian donors. The study aimed to test whether signatures of past pathogen exposure could be identified by cataloging public T cell receptors. The study profiled the T cell repertoires of fewer than 850 subjects by immunosequencing and related them to cytomegalovirus serostatus. In addition to the first cohort of 666 subjects, a separate validation cohort of around 110 different subjects was used. To predict cytomegalovirus infection status, the study brought together high-throughput TCR immunosequencing, statistical association of individual TCRs with disease status, and machine learning. A later analysis re-examined previously published TCR beta repertoires from 610 or so donors and added high-resolution HLA genotyping to investigate patterns of TCR occurrence. In the later analysis, no new phenotypic data were used to find candidate immune exposures; instead, reliance was placed on TCR beta sequences and their occurrence across donors. An earlier analysis of 587 of the donors applied high-throughput TCR beta sequencing to assess whether each TCR beta V gene segment acted as functional or pseudogenic. Donor age, sex, ethnicity and CMV serostatus were compiled alongside the repertoire data. Genome-wide SNP genotypes for about three fifths of the roughly 670 donors were used in a later genetic analysis, which treated that subset as a discovery cohort. Every repertoire in the discovery cohort had been generated on one and the same sequencing platform. Class I and class II HLA loci were covered by the typing at four-digit resolution. The number of donors typed differed by locus, with 629-630 for A, B, C, DRB1 and DQB1, about 500 for DQA1, over 600 for DPA1, and under 490 for DPB1. Four or five DR-DQ haplotypes were handled as single units for association and clustering because linkage in the cohort was strong. Among about 400 genotyped donors of the cohort, an average of roughly 230,000 unique TCR beta nucleotide sequences was sequenced per donor, of which roughly 18% were non-productive. Beyond this particular receptor, the publication reports: In vitro tests confirmed that a few of the cytomegalovirus-associated TCR beta chains recognize cytomegalovirus antigens. Compared with equally common non-associated chains, HLA-associated TCR beta chains in a later analysis were more clonally expanded and had lower generation probabilities. In this cohort, only TCR beta chains were sequenced, and detectable features were limited by the absence of alpha or paired-chain data. The classifier was reported to diagnose cytomegalovirus status with high specificity and sensitivity in both the original cohort and the validation cohort. In a later genetic analysis, a missense DCLRE1C variant was associated with V-gene and J-gene trimming of TCR beta chains, and the association was replicated in an independent cohort. At a false discovery rate of 0.05, a later analysis linked under 20,000 TCR beta sequences to specific HLA alleles. The sequencing pipeline was judged likely to have produced a cluster of highly shared sequence variants as a technical artifact. According to a later analysis, parvovirus B19, influenza, CMV and Epstein-Barr virus appeared linked to several top co-occurrence clusters. According to a later genetic analysis, donors in an Asian-associated ancestry cluster had fewer N-insertions in productive TCRs than the approximately 630-donor mean. About 17 rarely observed V segments, including chromosome 9 orphons, were excluded from the earlier analysis of several hundred of the donors because counts were too low. A total of 150 to 200 TCR beta chains were listed by the study as associated with cytomegalovirus. Correlated functional status among segregating V segments might be attributable to linkage disequilibrium, but an unknown experimental factor could not be ruled out. Some IMGT-functional V segments, including TRBV6-2 and TRBV6-3, could not be told apart with the 87-base-pair reads, so those segments were excluded. A further reported finding was that TCR beta sequences accurately predicted the HLA-A and HLA-B alleles for most subjects in the first cohort. A later analysis found that most CMV-associated TCR beta chains appeared HLA-restricted, with HLA associations seemingly driven largely by CMV exposure. In an earlier analysis of over 550 of the donors, most TCR beta V segments were observed in productive rearrangements about 87% or about 30% of the time, broadly matching IMGT annotations. It was suggested by the authors that the approach could potentially be generalized to other disease states and immunological phenotypes. In a later analysis, TCR association rates were found to vary across HLA loci, with the most associated TCRs seen for DRB1 alleles and the fewest for HLA-C alleles. HLA typing was unavailable for some donors at each locus, so association tests used only the typed subset. Strong co-occurrence of HLA alleles, especially DR and DQ, made assigning TCR associations to individual alleles difficult. Immune exposure information for the cohort was limited to CMV serostatus. Presence/absence analyses assumed roughly uniform sequencing depth across donors, an assumption that may not hold. Most TCR sequences were observed very rarely across donors, whereas some public TCRs were present in many individuals.

Libraries came from the immunoSEQ multiplex PCR assay. A mixture of 60 forward primers for TCR Vbeta segments and 13 reverse primers for TCR Jbeta segments was used in the multiplex PCR. Amplification of the CDR3 region of rearranged TCR beta genes was performed with a multiplex PCR assay on genomic DNA. The amplified TCR beta libraries were sequenced on the Illumina HiSeq System as 87-base-pair reads. The authors processed their data as follows. In a later analysis, 80 million or so unique TCR beta chains were counted across the approximately 640 repertoires, and about 9.9 million of these chains were shared by at least two donors. Raw reads were error-corrected and collapsed into unique sequences with a nearest-neighbor algorithm that merged closely related sequences to remove PCR and sequencing errors. CDR3 sequences were aligned to IMGT reference sequences to assign V, D and J gene segments. For a sequence to be retained, a match of at least six nucleotides to both a V gene segment and a J gene segment was required. Rearrangements were called productive when the CDR3 lacked stop codons and stayed in frame with V and J; all others were non-productive. CDR3 was defined according to IMGT convention as the region running from the second conserved V-encoded cysteine to the conserved J-encoded phenylalanine. The earlier analysis of 500 to 750 of the donors excluded any sequence lacking an unambiguous match to a single V gene segment. An earlier analysis of under 750 of the donors called V segments functional above 56.7% productive rearrangements and segregating when the between-donor standard deviation exceeded 5%. To diagnose cytomegalovirus status from the catalog of TCR beta chain sequences, a statistical classification framework was built. V and J gene assignment, in a later analysis, came from comparing TCR nucleotide sequences with IMGT/GENE-DB human TR gene sequences. In a later analysis, CDR3 sequences and most-parsimonious VDJ recombination scenarios were assigned using the TCRdist pipeline. In a later analysis, each TCR beta chain was defined by its CDR3 amino acid sequence together with its V-gene family, and reads lacking a unique V-gene family were excluded. A later analysis removed 600 or so highly shared, low-generation-probability nucleotide sequences to deal with suspected cross-contamination and a sequencing artifact. For each public chain, a later analysis derived a clonal expansion index from normalized ranks of inferred template counts within each repertoire. In a later analysis, generation probabilities were computed using a VDJ recombination model fitted to out-of-frame rearrangements, and the results were checked against IGoR. In a later analysis, TCR-TCR, TCR-HLA and TCR-CMV co-occurrence was scored with hypergeometric tests, and a repertoire-size bias correction was applied to TCR pairs. To estimate false discovery rates, a later analysis permuted the HLA or CMV assignments 20 times. In a later analysis, co-occurring TCRs were grouped using DBSCAN, and TCRdist sequence similarity was added for clustering within HLA-allele-positive subsets. Co-occurrence clustering excluded repertoires with fewer than 30,000 or more than 120,000 public chains, plus five with anomalous nucleotide sharing. TCRdb limited this immuneACCESS table to in-frame rearrangements with V and J called. A share of clones is missing; checked studies link under half to unresolved V genes, and the rest is unexplained. For V, J and clone size, that table is used; D and trimming come from the DNA. Here the sample has some 130,000 clones; around 81% occur a single time. In total, the top ten clones hold 0.7% of the sample.

The chain uses TRBV5-1 and TRBJ1-1; the D gene assignment is ambiguous. This TCR derives from a man younger than 35 in good health and CMV-seronegative. Specimen: PBMCs. In nucleotide form, the sequence is TGCGCCAGCAAGTCGGTGGTGAACACTGAAGCTTTCTTT. It is translated as CASKSVVNTEAFF.